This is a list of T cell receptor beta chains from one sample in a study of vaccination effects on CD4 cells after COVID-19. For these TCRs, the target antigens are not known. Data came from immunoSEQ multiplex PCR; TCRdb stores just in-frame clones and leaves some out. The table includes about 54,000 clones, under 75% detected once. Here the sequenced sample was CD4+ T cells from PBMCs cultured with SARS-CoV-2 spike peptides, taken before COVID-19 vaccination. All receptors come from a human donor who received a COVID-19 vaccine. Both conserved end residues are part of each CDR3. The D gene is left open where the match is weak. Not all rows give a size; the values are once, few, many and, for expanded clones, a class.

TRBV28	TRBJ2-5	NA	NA	CASGSRETQYF	TGTGCCAGCGGGAGCCGGGAGACCCAGTACTTC
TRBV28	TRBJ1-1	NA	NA	CASSLGGGGENTEAFF	TGTGCCAGCAGTCTAGGCGGGGGGGGAGAGAACACTGAAGCTTTCTTT
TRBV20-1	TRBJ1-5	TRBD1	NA	CSASRTGDQPQHF	TGCAGTGCTAGTAGGACAGGGGATCAGCCCCAGCATTTT
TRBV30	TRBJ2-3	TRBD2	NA	CAWSGGLAGGTDTQYF	TGTGCCTGGAGTGGAGGGCTAGCGGGAGGCACAGATACGCAGTATTTT
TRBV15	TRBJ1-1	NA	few	CATSRDTTEAFF	TGTGCCACCAGCAGAGATACGACTGAAGCTTTCTTT
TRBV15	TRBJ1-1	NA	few	CATSRDLGTEAFF	TGTGCCACCAGCAGAGATCTTGGGACTGAAGCTTTCTTT
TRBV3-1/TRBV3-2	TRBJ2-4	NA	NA	CASSPQGGKGREYF	TGTGCCAGCAGCCCCCAAGGGGGAAAAGGGCGGGAGTACTTC
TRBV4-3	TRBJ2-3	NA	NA	CASSQAGTDTQYF	TGCGCCAGCAGCCAAGCGGGGACAGATACGCAGTATTTT
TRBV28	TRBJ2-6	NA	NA	CASKKRVSSGANVLTF	TGTGCCAGCAAAAAGCGGGTTAGCTCTGGGGCCAACGTCCTGACTTTC
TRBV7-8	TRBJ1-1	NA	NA	CASSPGVRSEAFF	TGTGCCAGCAGCCCAGGGGTACGTTCAGAAGCTTTCTTT
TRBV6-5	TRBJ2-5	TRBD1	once	CASSDSTGGRETQYF	TGTGCCAGCAGTGACTCGACAGGGGGCCGGGAGACCCAGTACTTC
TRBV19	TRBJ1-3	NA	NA	CASTEGSSGNTIYF	TGTGCCAGTACAGAGGGGAGCTCTGGAAACACCATATATTTT
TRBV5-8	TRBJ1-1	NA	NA	CASSLVLWNTEAFF	TGTGCCAGCAGCTTGGTGCTATGGAACACTGAAGCTTTCTTT
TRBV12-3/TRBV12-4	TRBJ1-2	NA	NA	CASRAKASYGYTF	TGTGCCAGCAGGGCTAAGGCAAGTTATGGCTACACCTTC
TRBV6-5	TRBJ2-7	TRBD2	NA	CASSEMGGRGYEQYF	TGTGCCAGCAGCGAGATGGGCGGGAGGGGGTACGAGCAGTACTTC
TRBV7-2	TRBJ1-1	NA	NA	CASSSPENTEAFF	TGTGCCAGCAGCTCTCCAGAGAACACTGAAGCTTTCTTT
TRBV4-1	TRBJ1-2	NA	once	CASSQDPGFGYTF	TGCGCCAGCAGCCAAGATCCGGGATTCGGCTACACCTTC
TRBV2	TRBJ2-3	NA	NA	CASSEGETDTQYF	TGTGCCAGCAGTGAAGGGGAGACAGATACGCAGTATTTT
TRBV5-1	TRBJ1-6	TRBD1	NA	CASSLGGQVYNSPLHF	TGCGCCAGCAGCTTGGGGGGACAGGTCTATAATTCACCCCTCCACTTT
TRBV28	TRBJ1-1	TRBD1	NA	CASSPYRTGGTEAFF	TGTGCCAGCAGCCCCTATAGGACAGGGGGCACTGAAGCTTTCTTT
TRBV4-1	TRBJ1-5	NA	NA	CASSQLDRPEQPQHF	TGCGCCAGCAGCCAATTAGACAGGCCCGAACAGCCCCAGCATTTT
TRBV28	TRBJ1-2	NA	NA	CASSLTGTVHGYTF	TGTGCCAGCAGCCTTACCGGGACGGTTCATGGCTACACCTTC
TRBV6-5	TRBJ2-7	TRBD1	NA	CASGGGTGGDEQYF	TGTGCCAGCGGGGGGGGGACAGGGGGCGACGAGCAGTACTTC
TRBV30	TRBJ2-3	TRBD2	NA	CAWSKGWTSGRTDTQYF	TGTGCCTGGAGCAAGGGATGGACTAGCGGGCGCACAGATACGCAGTATTTT
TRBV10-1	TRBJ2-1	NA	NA	CASSRERLESNEQFF	TGCGCCAGCTCCCGTGAACGGCTGGAATCCAATGAGCAGTTCTTC
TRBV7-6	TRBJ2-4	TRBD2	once	CASSLAPAGDIQYF	TGTGCCAGCAGCTTAGCCCCGGCGGGGGACATTCAGTACTTC
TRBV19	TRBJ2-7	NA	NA	CASSPEGPGRRAYEQYF	TGTGCCAGTAGTCCTGAGGGCCCGGGACGGCGGGCCTACGAGCAGTACTTC
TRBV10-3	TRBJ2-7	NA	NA	CAITPTKTGEYEQYF	TGTGCCATCACGCCGACTAAGACAGGAGAATACGAGCAGTACTTC
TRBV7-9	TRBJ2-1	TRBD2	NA	CASSGGLAAYNEQFF	TGTGCCAGCAGCGGCGGACTAGCGGCCTACAATGAGCAGTTCTTC
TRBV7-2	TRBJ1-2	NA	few	CASSSRSSGYTF	TGTGCCAGCAGCTCGAGGTCCTCGGGCTACACCTTC
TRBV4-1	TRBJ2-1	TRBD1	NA	CASSQRDSQKQFF	TGCGCCAGCAGCCAGAGGGACAGCCAAAAGCAGTTCTTC
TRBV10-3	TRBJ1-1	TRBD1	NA	CAISEMTGQGTTEAFF	TGTGCCATCAGTGAGATGACGGGACAGGGCACCACTGAAGCTTTCTTT
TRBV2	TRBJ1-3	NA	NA	CASSATGRRSSGNTIYF	TGTGCCAGCAGTGCAACGGGACGGAGAAGCTCTGGAAACACCATATATTTT
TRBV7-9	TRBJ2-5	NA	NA	CASSFKETQYF	TGTGCCAGCAGCTTTAAAGAGACCCAGTACTTC
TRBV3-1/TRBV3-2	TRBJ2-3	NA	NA	CASSQSRGSADTQYF	TGTGCCAGCAGCCAATCCCGGGGCAGCGCAGATACGCAGTATTTT
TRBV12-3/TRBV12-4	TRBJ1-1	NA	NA	CASSFGDRLEAFF	TGTGCCAGCAGTTTCGGAGACAGACTTGAAGCTTTCTTT
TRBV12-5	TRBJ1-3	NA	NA	CASGETGLNTIYF	TGTGCTAGTGGTGAAACAGGGCTAAACACCATATATTTT
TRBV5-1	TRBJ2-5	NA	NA	CASSDSGGHGGTQYF	TGCGCCAGCAGCGACTCAGGGGGGCATGGCGGGACCCAGTACTTC
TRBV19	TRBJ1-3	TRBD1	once	CASSRDRGNTIYF	TGTGCCAGTAGTAGAGACAGGGGCAACACCATATATTTT
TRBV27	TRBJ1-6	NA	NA	CASRKGVYNSPLHF	TGTGCCAGCCGTAAGGGGGTCTATAATTCACCCCTCCACTTT
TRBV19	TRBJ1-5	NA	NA	CASSIEGRAWGNQPQHF	TGTGCCAGTAGTATCGAAGGCAGGGCATGGGGCAATCAGCCCCAGCATTTT
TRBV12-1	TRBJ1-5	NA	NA	CASSYRGNQPQHF	TGTGCCAGCAGCTACAGGGGAAATCAGCCCCAGCATTTT
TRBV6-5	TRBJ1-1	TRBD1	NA	CASSYGDRGTEAFF	TGTGCCAGCAGTTACGGGGACAGGGGTACTGAAGCTTTCTTT
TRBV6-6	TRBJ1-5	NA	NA	CASSPGMDQGQPQHF	TGTGCCAGCAGTCCAGGGATGGATCAAGGCCAGCCCCAGCATTTT
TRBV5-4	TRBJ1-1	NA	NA	CASSLGGNTEAFF	TGTGCCAGCAGCTTGGGAGGGAACACTGAAGCTTTCTTT
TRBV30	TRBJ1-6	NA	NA	CAWNSLAKNSPLHF	TGTGCCTGGAACTCCCTCGCTAAGAATTCACCCCTCCACTTT
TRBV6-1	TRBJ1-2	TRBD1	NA	CASSEALQGAGGYTF	TGTGCCAGCAGTGAAGCGCTACAGGGGGCAGGGGGCTACACCTTC
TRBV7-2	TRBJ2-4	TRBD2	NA	CASSPRAGGMGAKNIQYF	TGTGCCAGCAGCCCCCGGGCGGGGGGGATGGGAGCCAAAAACATTCAGTACTTC
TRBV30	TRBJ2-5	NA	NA	CAWSVETQYF	TGTGCCTGGAGTGTCGAGACCCAGTACTTC
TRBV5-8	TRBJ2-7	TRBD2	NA	CASSTSGGPYEQYF	TGTGCCAGCAGCACTAGCGGGGGGCCCTACGAGCAGTACTTC
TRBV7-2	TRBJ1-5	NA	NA	CASSSGFSNQPQHF	TGTGCCAGCAGCTCGGGGTTTTCCAATCAGCCCCAGCATTTT
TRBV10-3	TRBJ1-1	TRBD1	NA	CAISDGGGEDTEAFF	TGTGCCATCAGTGATGGAGGGGGCGAGGACACTGAAGCTTTCTTT
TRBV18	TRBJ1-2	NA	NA	CASSRGANQYGYTF	TGTGCCAGCTCACGGGGGGCAAATCAGTATGGCTACACCTTC
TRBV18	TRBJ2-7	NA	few	CASSLNRENEQYF	TGTGCCAGCTCACTAAACAGGGAGAACGAGCAGTACTTC
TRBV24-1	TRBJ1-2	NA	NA	CATSDLGGLGYTF	TGTGCCACCAGTGATTTAGGGGGGCTTGGCTACACCTTC
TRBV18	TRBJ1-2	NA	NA	CASSPSQGNYGYTF	TGTGCCAGCTCACCTTCACAGGGCAACTATGGCTACACCTTC